This T cell receptor beta chain was observed in a study of T cells in Graves' hyperthyroidism and ophthalmopathy. Study results and caveats: Ophthalmopathy and stable hyperthyroidism were separated by a 13 V-J model.

TCR beta CDR3 region amplification was performed from RNA transcripts. HTBI primers were the set used in a first-round RT-PCR of the TCR CDR3. Each CDR3 protein gets one entry after TCRdb re-called the multiplex PCR reads with MiXCR. The sample carries over 450,000 distinct CDR3 sequences, roughly an eighth recorded once. Worth noting for this clonotype: No antigen is known for it.

The V end was cut by 6 bases, the J end by 5 bases, with 13 bases between. The CDR3 loop spans 14 amino acids. CDR1 is MNHEY, CDR2 SMNVEV, per germline (reference sequence). Each patient was aged 18 to 65 and had newly diagnosed hyperthyroidism of under 2 months' duration. In making diagnoses, clinical symptoms, serum thyroxine and TRAb, thyroid ultrasound and orbital computed tomography were all used. Specimen: blood. The genes are TRBV27 and TRBJ2-2, with a possible D match to TRBD1 (6 bases). The origin of this receptor is a woman aged 18-29 years with Graves' hyperthyroidism. This chain's CDR3 is CASRLQGETGELFF. Here the CDR3 DNA reads TGTGCCAGCAGACTACAGGGCGAAACCGGGGAGCTGTTTTTT.